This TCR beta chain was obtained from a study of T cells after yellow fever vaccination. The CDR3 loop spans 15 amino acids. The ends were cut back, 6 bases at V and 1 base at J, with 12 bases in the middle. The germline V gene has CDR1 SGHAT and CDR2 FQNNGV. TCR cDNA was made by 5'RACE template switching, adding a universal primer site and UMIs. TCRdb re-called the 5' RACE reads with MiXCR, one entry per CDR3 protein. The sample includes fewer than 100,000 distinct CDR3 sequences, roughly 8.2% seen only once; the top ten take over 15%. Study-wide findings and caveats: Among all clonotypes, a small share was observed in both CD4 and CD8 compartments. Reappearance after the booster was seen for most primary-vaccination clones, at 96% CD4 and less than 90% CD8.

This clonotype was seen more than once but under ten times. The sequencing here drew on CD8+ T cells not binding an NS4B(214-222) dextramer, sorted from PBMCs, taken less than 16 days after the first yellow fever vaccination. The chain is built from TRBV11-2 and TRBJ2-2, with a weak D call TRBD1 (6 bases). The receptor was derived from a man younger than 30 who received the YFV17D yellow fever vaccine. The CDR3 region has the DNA TGTGCCAGCAGTCCCTCGACAGGGAACACCGGGGAGCTGTTTTTT. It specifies CASSPSTGNTGELFF.